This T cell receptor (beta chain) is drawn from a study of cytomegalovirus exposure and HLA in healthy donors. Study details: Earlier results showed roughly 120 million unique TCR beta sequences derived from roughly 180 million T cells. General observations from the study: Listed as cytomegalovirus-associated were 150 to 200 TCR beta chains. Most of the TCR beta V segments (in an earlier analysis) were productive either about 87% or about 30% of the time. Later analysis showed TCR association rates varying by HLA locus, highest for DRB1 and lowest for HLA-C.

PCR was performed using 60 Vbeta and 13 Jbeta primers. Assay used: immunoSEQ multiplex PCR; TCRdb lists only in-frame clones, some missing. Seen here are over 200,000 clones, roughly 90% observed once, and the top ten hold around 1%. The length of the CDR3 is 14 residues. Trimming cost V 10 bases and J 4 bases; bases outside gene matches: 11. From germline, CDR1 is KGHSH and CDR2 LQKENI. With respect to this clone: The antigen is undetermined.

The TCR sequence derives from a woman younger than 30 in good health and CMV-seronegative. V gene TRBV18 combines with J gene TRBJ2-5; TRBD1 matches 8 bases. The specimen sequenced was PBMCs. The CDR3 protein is CATKVGQGGETQYF. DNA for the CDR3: TGTGCCACTAAAGTTGGACAGGGCGGAGAGACCCAGTACTTC.